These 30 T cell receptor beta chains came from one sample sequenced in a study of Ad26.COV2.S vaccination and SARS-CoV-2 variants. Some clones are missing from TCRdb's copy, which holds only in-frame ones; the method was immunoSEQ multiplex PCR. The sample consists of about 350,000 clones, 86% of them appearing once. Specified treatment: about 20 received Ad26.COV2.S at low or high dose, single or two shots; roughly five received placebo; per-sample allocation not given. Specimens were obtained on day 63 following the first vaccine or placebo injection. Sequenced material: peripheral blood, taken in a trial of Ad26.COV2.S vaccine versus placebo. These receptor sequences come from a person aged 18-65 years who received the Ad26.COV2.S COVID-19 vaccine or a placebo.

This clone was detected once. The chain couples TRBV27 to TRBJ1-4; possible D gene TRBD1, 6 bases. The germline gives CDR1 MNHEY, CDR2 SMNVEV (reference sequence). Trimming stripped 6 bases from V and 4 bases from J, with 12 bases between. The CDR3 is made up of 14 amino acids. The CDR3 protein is CASSTQGINEKLFF. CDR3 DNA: TGTGCCAGCAGCACCCAGGGGATTAATGAAAAACTGTTTTTT.

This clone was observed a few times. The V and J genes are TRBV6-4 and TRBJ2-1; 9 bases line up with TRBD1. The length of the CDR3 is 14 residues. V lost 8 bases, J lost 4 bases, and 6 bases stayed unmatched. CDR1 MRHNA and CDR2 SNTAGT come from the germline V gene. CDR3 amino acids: CASGSGQGYNEQFF. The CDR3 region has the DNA TGTGCCAGCGGTTCGGGACAGGGATACAATGAGCAGTTCTTC.

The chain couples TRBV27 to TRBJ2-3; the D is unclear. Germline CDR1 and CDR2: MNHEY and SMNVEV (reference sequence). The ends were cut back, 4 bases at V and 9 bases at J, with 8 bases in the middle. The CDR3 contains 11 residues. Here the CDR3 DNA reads TGTGCCAGCAGTTCTGAGGAAACGCAGTATTTT. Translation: CASSSEETQYF.

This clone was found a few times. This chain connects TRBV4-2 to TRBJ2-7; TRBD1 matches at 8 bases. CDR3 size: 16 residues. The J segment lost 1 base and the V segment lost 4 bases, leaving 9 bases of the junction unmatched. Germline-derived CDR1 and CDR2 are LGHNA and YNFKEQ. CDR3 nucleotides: TGTGCCAGCAGCCCTATTTCCGGGACAGGTTCCTACGAGCAGTACTTC. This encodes CASSPISGTGSYEQYF.

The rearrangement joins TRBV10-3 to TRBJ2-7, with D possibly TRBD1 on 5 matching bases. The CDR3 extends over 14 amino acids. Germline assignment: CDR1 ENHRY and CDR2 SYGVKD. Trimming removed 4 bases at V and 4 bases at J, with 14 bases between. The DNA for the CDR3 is TGTGCCATCAGTGTTGGCAGGGAAGGGTACGAGCAGTACTTC. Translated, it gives CAISVGREGYEQYF.

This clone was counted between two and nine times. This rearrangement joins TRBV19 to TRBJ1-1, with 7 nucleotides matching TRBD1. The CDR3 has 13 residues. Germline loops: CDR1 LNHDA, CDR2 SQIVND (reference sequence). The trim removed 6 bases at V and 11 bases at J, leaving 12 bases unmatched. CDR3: CASRQGGPSPAFF. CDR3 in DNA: TGTGCCAGTAGGCAAGGGGGCCCCTCGCCGGCTTTCTTT.

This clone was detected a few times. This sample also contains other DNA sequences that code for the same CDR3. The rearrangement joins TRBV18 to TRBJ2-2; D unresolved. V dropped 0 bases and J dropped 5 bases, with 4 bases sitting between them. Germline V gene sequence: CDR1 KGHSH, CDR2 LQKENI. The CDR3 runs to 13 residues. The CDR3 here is CASSPPNTGELFF. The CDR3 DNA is TGTGCCAGCTCACCACCCAATACCGGGGAGCTGTTTTTT.

DNA of the CDR3: TGTGCCAGCAGTCAGGACAGGGTCGAGACCCAGTACTTC. Protein product: CASSQDRVETQYF. The chain couples TRBV12-3 or TRBV12-4 to TRBJ2-5; 8 positions agree with TRBD1. V was pared by 5 bases and J by 5 bases, with 4 bases of the junction left unmatched. The CDR3 loop spans 13 amino acids.

The CDR3 DNA reads TGTGCCAGCAGTTCCTTTGGGGGCCAAGAGACCCAGTACTTC. It codes for CASSSFGGQETQYF. The chain couples TRBV28 to TRBJ2-5; D assignment may be TRBD1 or TRBD2 (5 bases each). The CDR3 covers 14 residues. CDR1 is MDHEN and CDR2 is SYDVKM in the germline V gene. The V and J ends lost 4 bases and 1 base respectively, with 10 bases between them.

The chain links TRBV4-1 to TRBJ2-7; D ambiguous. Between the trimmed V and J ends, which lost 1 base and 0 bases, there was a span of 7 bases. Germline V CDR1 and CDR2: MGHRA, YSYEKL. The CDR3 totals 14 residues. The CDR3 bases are TGCGCCAGCAGCCAAGTGTGGGCCTCCTACGAGCAGTACTTC. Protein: CASSQVWASYEQYF.

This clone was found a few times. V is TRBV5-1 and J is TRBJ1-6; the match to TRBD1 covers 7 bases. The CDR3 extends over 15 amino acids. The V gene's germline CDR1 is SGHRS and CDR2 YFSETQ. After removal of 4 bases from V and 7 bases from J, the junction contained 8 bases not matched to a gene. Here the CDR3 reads CASSRDSWGNSPLHF. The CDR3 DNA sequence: TGCGCCAGCAGCCGGGACAGTTGGGGGAATTCACCCCTCCACTTT.

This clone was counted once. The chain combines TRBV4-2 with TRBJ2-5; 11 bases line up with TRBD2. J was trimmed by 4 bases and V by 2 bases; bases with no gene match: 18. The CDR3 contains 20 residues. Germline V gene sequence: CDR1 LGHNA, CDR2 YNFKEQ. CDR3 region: CASSQQRLAGGQGGGETQYF. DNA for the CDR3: TGTGCCAGCAGCCAACAACGGCTAGCGGGAGGCCAGGGTGGGGGAGAGACCCAGTACTTC.

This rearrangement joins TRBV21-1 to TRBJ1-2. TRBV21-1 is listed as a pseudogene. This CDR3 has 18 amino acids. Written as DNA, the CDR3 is TGTGCCAGCAGCAAAGTAGGATGGGGTGAGTGGCTGGAGAATGGCTACACCTTC. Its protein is CASSKVGWGEWLENGYTF.

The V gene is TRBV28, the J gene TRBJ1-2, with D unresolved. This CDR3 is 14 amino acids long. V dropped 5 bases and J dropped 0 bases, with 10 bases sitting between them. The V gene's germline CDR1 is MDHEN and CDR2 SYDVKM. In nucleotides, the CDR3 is TGTGCCAGCAGTCCGCCACTAGCTAACTATGGCTACACCTTC. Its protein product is CASSPPLANYGYTF.

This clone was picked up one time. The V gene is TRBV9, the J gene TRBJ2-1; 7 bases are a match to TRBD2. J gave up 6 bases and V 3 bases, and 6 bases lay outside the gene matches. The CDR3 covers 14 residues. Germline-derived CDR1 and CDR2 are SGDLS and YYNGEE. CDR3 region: CASSEGGSPNEQFF. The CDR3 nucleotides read TGTGCCAGCAGCGAGGGCGGGAGTCCCAATGAGCAGTTCTTC.

The CDR3 nucleotides are TGTGCCAGCAGTAAACTTCAGACTAGCGGGAGCCAAGAGACCCAGTACTTC. This encodes CASSKLQTSGSQETQYF. The genes are TRBV6-2 or TRBV6-3 and TRBJ2-5; 12 bases match TRBD2. Germline values: CDR1 MNHEY, CDR2 SVGEGT. The CDR3 totals 17 residues. V was clipped by 5 bases and J by 1 base; unmatched bases: 8.

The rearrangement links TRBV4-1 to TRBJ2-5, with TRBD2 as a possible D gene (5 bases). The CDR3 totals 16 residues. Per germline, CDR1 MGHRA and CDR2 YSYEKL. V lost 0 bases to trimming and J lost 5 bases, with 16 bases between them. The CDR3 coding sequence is TGCGCCAGCAGCCAAGATCCCACGGGGATATGGGAGACCCAGTACTTC. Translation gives CASSQDPTGIWETQYF.

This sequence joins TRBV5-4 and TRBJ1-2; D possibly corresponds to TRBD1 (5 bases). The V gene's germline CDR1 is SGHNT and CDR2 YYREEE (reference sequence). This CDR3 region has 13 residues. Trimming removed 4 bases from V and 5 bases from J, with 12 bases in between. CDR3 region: CASSPGGPYGYTF. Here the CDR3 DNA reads TGTGCCAGCAGCCCGGGGGGTCCGTATGGCTACACCTTC. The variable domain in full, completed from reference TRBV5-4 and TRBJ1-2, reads ETGVTQSPTHLIKTRGQQVTLRCSSQSGHNTVSWYQQALGQGPQFIFQYYREEENGRGNFPPRFSGLQFPNYSSELNVNALELDDSALYLCASSPGGPYGYTFGSGTRLTVV.

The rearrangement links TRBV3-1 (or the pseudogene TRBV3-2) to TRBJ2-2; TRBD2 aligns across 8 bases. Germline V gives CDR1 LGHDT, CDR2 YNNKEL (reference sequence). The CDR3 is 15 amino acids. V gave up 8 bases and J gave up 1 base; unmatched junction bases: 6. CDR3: CASPGGGLNTGELFF. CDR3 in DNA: TGTGCCAGCCCGGGGGGGGGCCTGAACACCGGGGAGCTGTTTTTT.

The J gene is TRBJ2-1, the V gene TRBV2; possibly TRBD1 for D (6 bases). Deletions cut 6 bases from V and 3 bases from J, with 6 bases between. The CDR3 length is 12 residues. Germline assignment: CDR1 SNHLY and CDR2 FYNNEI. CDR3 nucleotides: TGTGCCAGCAGGGACAGCTACAATGAGCAGTTCTTC. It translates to CASRDSYNEQFF.

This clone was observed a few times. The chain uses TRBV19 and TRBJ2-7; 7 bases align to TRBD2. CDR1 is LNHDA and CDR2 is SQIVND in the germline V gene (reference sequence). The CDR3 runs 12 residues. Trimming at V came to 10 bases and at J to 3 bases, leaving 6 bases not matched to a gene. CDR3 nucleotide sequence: TGTGCCACAAGACGGGGGGACTACGAGCAGTACTTC. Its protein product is CATRRGDYEQYF.

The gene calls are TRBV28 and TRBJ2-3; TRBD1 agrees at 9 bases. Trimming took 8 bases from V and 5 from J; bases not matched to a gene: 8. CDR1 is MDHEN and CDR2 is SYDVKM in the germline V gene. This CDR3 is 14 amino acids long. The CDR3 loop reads CASRGTGGLDTQYF. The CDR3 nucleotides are TGTGCCAGCCGGGGAACAGGGGGCTTAGATACGCAGTATTTT.

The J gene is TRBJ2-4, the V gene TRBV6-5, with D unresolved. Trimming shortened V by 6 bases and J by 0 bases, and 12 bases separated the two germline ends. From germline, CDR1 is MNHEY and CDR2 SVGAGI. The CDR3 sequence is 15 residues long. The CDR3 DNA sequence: TGTGCCAGCAGAGAGGACGGTCTAGCCAAAAACATTCAGTACTTC. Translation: CASREDGLAKNIQYF.

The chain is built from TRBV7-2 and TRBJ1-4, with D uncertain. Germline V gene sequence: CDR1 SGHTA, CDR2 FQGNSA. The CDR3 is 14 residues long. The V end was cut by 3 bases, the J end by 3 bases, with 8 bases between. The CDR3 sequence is CASSFYGSNEKLFF. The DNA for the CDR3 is TGTGCCAGCAGCTTCTACGGGTCTAATGAAAAACTGTTTTTT.

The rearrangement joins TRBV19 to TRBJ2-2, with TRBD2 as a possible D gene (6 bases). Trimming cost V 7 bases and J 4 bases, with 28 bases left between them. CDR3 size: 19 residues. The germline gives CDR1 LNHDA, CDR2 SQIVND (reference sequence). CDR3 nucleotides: TGTGCCAGTACCACCCTTAGCGACGTTCGATCAGCGGGCACCGGGGAGCTGTTTTTT. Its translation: CASTTLSDVRSAGTGELFF. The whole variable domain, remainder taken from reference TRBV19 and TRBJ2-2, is DGGITQSPKYLFRKEGQNVTLSCEQNLNHDAMYWYRQDPGQGLRLIYYSQIVNDFQKGDIAEGYSVSREKKESFPLTVTSAQKNPTAFYLCASTTLSDVRSAGTGELFFGEGSRLTVL.

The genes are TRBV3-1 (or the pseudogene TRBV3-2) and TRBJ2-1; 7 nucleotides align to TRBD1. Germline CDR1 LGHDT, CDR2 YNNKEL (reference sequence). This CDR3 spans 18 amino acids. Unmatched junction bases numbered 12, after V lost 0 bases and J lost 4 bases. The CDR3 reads CASSQDLAGTVLYNEQFF. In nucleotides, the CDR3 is TGTGCCAGCAGCCAAGATCTCGCCGGGACAGTCCTTTACAATGAGCAGTTCTTC.

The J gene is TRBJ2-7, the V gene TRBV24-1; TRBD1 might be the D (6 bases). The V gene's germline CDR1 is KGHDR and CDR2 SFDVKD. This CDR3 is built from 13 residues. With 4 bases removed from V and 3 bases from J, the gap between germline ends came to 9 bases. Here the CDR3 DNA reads TGTGCCACCAGTGACCCGGACAGCTACGAGCAGTACTTC. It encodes CATSDPDSYEQYF.

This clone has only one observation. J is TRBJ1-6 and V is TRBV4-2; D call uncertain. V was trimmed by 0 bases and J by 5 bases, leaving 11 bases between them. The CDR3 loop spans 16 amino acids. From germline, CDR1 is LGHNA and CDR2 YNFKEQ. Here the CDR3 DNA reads TGTGCCAGCAGCCAAGATTCCGACACCCATAATTCACCCCTCCACTTT. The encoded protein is CASSQDSDTHNSPLHF.

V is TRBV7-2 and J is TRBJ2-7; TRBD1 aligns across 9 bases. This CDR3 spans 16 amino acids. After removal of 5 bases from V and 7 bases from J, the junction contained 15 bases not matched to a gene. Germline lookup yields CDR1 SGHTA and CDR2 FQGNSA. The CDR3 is CASSPGRRDRVMEQYF. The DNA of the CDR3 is TGTGCCAGCAGCCCCGGTCGACGGGACAGGGTCATGGAGCAGTACTTC. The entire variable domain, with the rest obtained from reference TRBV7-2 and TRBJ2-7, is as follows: GAGVSQSPSNKVTEKGKDVELRCDPISGHTALYWYRQSLGQGLEFLIYFQGNSAPDKSGLPSDRFSAERTGGSVSTLTIQRTQQEDSAVYLCASSPGRRDRVMEQYFGPGTRLTVT.

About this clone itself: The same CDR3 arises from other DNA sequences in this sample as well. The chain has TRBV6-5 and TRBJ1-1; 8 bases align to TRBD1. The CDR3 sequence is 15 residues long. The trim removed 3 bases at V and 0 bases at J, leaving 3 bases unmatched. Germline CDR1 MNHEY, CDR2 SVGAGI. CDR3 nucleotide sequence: TGTGCCAGCAGTTATGACAGGGGACTGAACACTGAAGCTTTCTTT. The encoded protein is CASSYDRGLNTEAFF.